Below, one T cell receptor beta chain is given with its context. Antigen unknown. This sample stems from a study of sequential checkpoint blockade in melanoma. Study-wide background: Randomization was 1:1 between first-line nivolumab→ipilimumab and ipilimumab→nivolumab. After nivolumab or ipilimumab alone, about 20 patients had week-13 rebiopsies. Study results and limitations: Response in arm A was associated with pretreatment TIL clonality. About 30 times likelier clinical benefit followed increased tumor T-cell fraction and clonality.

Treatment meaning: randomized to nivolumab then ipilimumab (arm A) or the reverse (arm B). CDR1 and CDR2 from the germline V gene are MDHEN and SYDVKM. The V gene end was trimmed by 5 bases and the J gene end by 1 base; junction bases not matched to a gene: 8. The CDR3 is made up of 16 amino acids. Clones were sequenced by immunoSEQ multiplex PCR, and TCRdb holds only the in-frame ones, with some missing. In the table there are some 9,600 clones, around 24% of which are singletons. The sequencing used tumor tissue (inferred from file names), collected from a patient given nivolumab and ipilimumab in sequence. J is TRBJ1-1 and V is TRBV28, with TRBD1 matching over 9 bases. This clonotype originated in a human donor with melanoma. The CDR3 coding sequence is TGTGCCAGCAGTCCGTGGACAGGGGAACCGAACACTGAAGCTTTCTTT. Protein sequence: CASSPWTGEPNTEAFF.